This T cell receptor beta chain appears in the sequencing data of a study of cytomegalovirus exposure and HLA in healthy donors. PCR was performed using 60 Vbeta and 13 Jbeta primers. Profiling relied on immunoSEQ multiplex PCR, and the TCRdb table lists in-frame clones only, not all of them. The table shows more than 110,000 clones, with about 82% occurring only once. On this clone itself: Its matching antigen is unknown.

Study conclusions and caveats: Productive rates of about 87% or about 30% were seen for most TCR beta V segments in an earlier analysis. In a later analysis, specific HLA alleles were associated with 15,000 to 20,000 TCR beta sequences at a 0.05 false discovery rate.

Trimming removed 5 bases from V and 2 bases from J; junction bases left unmatched: 5. The V gene's germline CDR1 is MDHEN and CDR2 SYDVKM. This CDR3 spans 14 amino acids. This chain links TRBV28 with TRBJ2-5; 7 positions agree with TRBD1. Sequencing was carried out using PBMCs. The TCR originated in a man aged 30 to 45 in good health and CMV-seronegative. CDR3 nucleotide sequence: TGTGCCAGCAGTGCATTACAGGGGCAAGAGACCCAGTACTTC. This translates into CASSALQGQETQYF.